This TCR beta chain was profiled in a study of cytomegalovirus exposure and HLA in healthy donors. In the study overall: The study's early data release held approximately 91 million unique TCRs from HLA-typed donors. Study-level points and caveats: High sensitivity and specificity were reportedly achieved when the classifier diagnosed cytomegalovirus status. Among the CMV-associated chains, a few were confirmed in vitro as specific for CMV antigens.

Remarks on this clone: Its antigen is not known.

The primer mix had 60 Vbeta and 13 Jbeta primers. Libraries were prepared by immunoSEQ multiplex PCR; TCRdb keeps only in-frame clonotypes and omits some of them. Its table records 93,000 or so clones. V lost 3 bases to trimming and J lost 4 bases, with 16 bases between them. Germline values: CDR1 LNHDA, CDR2 SQIVND (reference sequence). The CDR3 runs 15 residues. V usage is TRBV19 and J usage is TRBJ2-7, with D uncertain. The receptor was isolated from a man aged 40-50 years in good health and CMV-seronegative. Sequencing input: PBMCs. The CDR3 reads CASSIESGLPYEQYF. In DNA form, the CDR3 reads TGTGCCAGTAGTATTGAATCTGGCCTCCCTTACGAGCAGTACTTC. Using reference TRBV19 and TRBJ2-7 for the parts outside the CDR3, the full variable domain is DGGITQSPKYLFRKEGQNVTLSCEQNLNHDAMYWYRQDPGQGLRLIYYSQIVNDFQKGDIAEGYSVSREKKESFPLTVTSAQKNPTAFYLCASSIESGLPYEQYFGPGTRLTVT.